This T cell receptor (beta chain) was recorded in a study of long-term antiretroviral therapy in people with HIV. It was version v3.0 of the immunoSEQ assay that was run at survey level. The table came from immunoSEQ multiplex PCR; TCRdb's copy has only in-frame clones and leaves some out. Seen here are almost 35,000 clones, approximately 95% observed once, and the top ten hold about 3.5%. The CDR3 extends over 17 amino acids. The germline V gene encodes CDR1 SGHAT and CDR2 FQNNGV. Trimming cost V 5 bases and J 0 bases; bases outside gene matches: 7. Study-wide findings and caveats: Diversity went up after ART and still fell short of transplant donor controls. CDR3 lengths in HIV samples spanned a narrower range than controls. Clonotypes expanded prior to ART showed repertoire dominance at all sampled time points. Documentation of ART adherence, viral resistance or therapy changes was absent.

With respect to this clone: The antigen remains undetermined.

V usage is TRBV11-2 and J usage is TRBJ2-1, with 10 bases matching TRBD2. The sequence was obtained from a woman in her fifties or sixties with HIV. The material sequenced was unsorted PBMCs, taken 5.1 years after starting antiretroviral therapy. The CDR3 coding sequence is TGTGCCAGCAGCCTCACCTTAGCGGGGGGCTCCTACAATGAGCAGTTCTTC. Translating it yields CASSLTLAGGSYNEQFF.